This T cell receptor (beta chain) was recorded in a study of CD8+ T cells in alopecia areata. About the research overall: Twice daily, treated patients received 5 to 10 mg of oral tofacitinib. Dosing with tofacitinib proceeded for 6 to 18 months, followed by 6 months off drug. General observations from the study: Many of the expanded lesional clones endured in scalp and blood while on tofacitinib.

The germline V and J ends were trimmed by 6 bases and 4 bases, with 12 bases remaining between them. The CDR3 is made up of 13 amino acids. Germline V gives CDR1 MNHEY, CDR2 SMNVEV (reference sequence). About this clone itself: The antigen is unknown.

Treatment denoted: oral pan-JAK inhibitor, 5-10 mg twice daily. Punch biopsies of lesional scalp, plus peripheral blood, were taken from alopecia areata patients. Reverse transcribed after extraction, RNA yielded cDNA as the sequencing template. TCRdb's copy holds only in-frame clones and misses some; the assay was immunoSEQ multiplex PCR. The data contain roughly 98,000 clones, about 64% of them singletons. Specimen: CD8+ T cells sorted from blood, collected at week 4, from a patient treated with tofacitinib. V usage is TRBV27 and J usage is TRBJ2-5; D uncertain. This clonotype was obtained from a human donor with alopecia areata. As DNA, the CDR3 is TGTGCCAGCAGGGGTAGGGCTAGAGAGACCCAGTACTTC. It codes for CASRGRARETQYF.